Below, 13 T cell receptor beta chains from the same sample are listed, as sequenced in a study of cytomegalovirus exposure and HLA in healthy donors. The PCR made use of 60 Vbeta and 13 Jbeta primers. Measured with immunoSEQ multiplex PCR; TCRdb has only the in-frame clones, and not every one. The sample shows about 150,000 clones, 55% to 80% of them seen only once. Source material: PBMCs. Receptor source: a woman in her thirties or forties in good health and CMV-seronegative.

J is TRBJ2-5 and V is TRBV9; a weak D match, TRBD1 (6 bases). The CDR3 runs to 11 residues. Germline-derived CDR1 and CDR2 are SGDLS and YYNGEE. Trimming took 8 bases from V and 5 from J, leaving 10 bases between them. CDR3 in DNA: TGTGCCAGTTCCAGGGGTGAGACCCAGTACTTC. Translating it yields CASSRGETQYF.

The genes are TRBV19 and TRBJ2-1; 7 bases are a match to TRBD1. The trim removed 1 base at V and 0 bases at J, leaving 0 bases unmatched. The CDR3 sequence is 15 residues long. The germline V gene encodes CDR1 LNHDA and CDR2 SQIVND (reference sequence). This CDR3 reads CASSIGTGSYNEQFF. CDR3 sequence (DNA): TGTGCCAGTAGTATAGGGACAGGCTCCTACAATGAGCAGTTCTTC.

The chain couples TRBV30 to TRBJ1-4; 9 bases map to TRBD1. There are 13 residues in the CDR3. V shed 7 bases, J shed 5 bases, and the junction held 5 bases outside the gene matches. Germline CDR1 is GTSNPN and CDR2 is SVGIG (reference sequence). DNA for the CDR3: TGTGCCTCCGAAGACAGGGGGAATGAAAAACTGTTTTTT. Protein: CASEDRGNEKLFF. Using reference TRBV30 and TRBJ1-4 for the parts outside the CDR3, the full variable domain is SQTIHQWPATLVQPVGSPLSLECTVEGTSNPNLYWYRQAAGRGLQLLFYSVGIGQISSEVPQNLSASRPQDRQFILSSKKLLLSDSGFYLCASEDRGNEKLFFGSGTQLSVL.

V and J are TRBV10-2 and TRBJ2-2, with D possibly being TRBD2 (6 bases). The CDR3 consists of 16 residues. V was cut by 1 base and J by 4 bases, with 13 bases left in between. Germline V gives CDR1 WSHSY, CDR2 SAAADI. The CDR3 DNA reads as TGCGCCAGCAGTGAGTGGAGGGTCCAAGGCACCGGGGAGCTGTTTTTT. Amino acids: CASSEWRVQGTGELFF.

The table lists this clone with a few counts. The J gene is TRBJ2-1, the V gene TRBV5-1, with D perhaps TRBD2 (6 bases). The CDR3 contains 13 residues. Germline V gives CDR1 SGHRS, CDR2 YFSETQ. Trimming removed 0 bases from V and 8 bases from J, with 9 bases in between. The CDR3 loop is CASSLEGRYEQFF. CDR3 DNA sequence: TGCGCCAGCAGCTTGGAGGGGAGGTATGAGCAGTTCTTC.

This clone has at least ten counts. V gene TRBV6-6 combines with J gene TRBJ2-7, with 10 nucleotides matching TRBD2. V gave up 0 bases and J gave up 0 bases; unmatched junction bases: 2. The germline gives CDR1 MNHNY, CDR2 SVGAGI (reference sequence). The CDR3 has 16 residues. The CDR3 reads CASSYSASGGSYEQYF. In nucleotides, the CDR3 is TGTGCCAGCAGTTACTCGGCTAGCGGGGGCTCCTACGAGCAGTACTTC.

This chain joins TRBV5-4 and TRBJ1-2; D is possibly TRBD1 (6 bases). V lost 4 bases and J lost 5, with 12 bases in between. In germline, CDR1 is SGHNT, CDR2 YYREEE (reference sequence). This CDR3 is 13 amino acids long. DNA of the CDR3: TGTGCCAGCAGCCTGGACAGTACATATGGCTACACCTTC. Residues: CASSLDSTYGYTF.

This clone is a singleton in its sample. The rearrangement links TRBV2 to TRBJ1-5, with a tentative D call TRBD1 (6 bases). The CDR3 totals 11 residues. CDR1 and CDR2 from the germline V gene are SNHLY and FYNNEI. The V end was cut by 6 bases, the J end by 15 bases, with 15 bases between. The chain's CDR3 is CASSLTGIRHF. The CDR3, as DNA: TGTGCCAGCAGCCTAACAGGGATTCGGCATTTT. Full variable domain (outside the CDR3, taken from reference TRBV2 and TRBJ1-5): EPEVTQTPSHQVTQMGQEVILRCVPISNHLYFYWYRQILGQKVEFLVSFYNNEISEKSEIFDDQFSVERPDGSNFTLKIRSTKLEDSAMYFCASSLTGIRHFGDGTRLSIL.

This clone was seen more than once but under ten times. The rearrangement joins TRBV7-9 to TRBJ2-7, with TRBD2 matching over 8 bases. The V gene end was trimmed by 5 bases and the J gene end by 1 base; junction bases not matched to a gene: 7. Germline V gives CDR1 SEHNR, CDR2 FQNEAQ (reference sequence). The CDR3 spans 15 residues. The CDR3 sequence: CASSGPSGPSYEQYF. CDR3 bases: TGTGCCAGCAGCGGTCCTAGCGGGCCTTCCTACGAGCAGTACTTC.

The chain uses TRBV11-2 and TRBJ2-1; 7 bases line up with TRBD2. V lost 1 base to trimming and J lost 1 base; unmatched junction nucleotides: 7. Germline lookup yields CDR1 SGHAT and CDR2 FQNNGV. The CDR3 totals 17 residues. CDR3 in amino acids: CASSLGRLAISYNEQFF. CDR3 sequence (DNA): TGTGCCAGCAGCTTAGGGCGACTAGCCATTTCCTACAATGAGCAGTTCTTC.

V gene TRBV5-1 combines with J gene TRBJ2-1; 9 positions agree with TRBD2. The trim removed 0 bases at V and 5 bases at J, leaving 9 bases unmatched. CDR1 SGHRS and CDR2 YFSETQ come from the germline V gene. The CDR3 spans 17 residues. The CDR3 DNA reads as TGCGCCAGCAGCTTGGATCCACGCCAGCGGGGGGACAATGAGCAGTTCTTC. This gives the protein CASSLDPRQRGDNEQFF. The complete variable domain, with remaining parts taken from reference TRBV5-1 and TRBJ2-1, reads KAGVTQTPRYLIKTRGQQVTLSCSPISGHRSVSWYQQTPGQGLQFLFEYFSETQRNKGNFPGRFSGRQFSNSRSEMNVSTLELGDSALYLCASSLDPRQRGDNEQFFGPGTRLTVL.

The V gene is TRBV2, the J gene TRBJ1-3, with D perhaps matching TRBD1 (5 bases). In germline, CDR1 is SNHLY, CDR2 FYNNEI. V was pared by 11 bases and J by 4 bases, with 9 bases between. The CDR3 consists of 11 residues. The CDR3 here is CAVHRGNTIYF. CDR3 nucleotide sequence: TGTGCCGTTCACAGGGGAAACACCATATATTTT.

J is TRBJ2-5 and V is TRBV9; maybe TRBD2 (6 bases). This CDR3 has 15 amino acids. Germline CDR1 reads SGDLS; CDR2 reads YYNGEE. V lost 3 bases, J lost 7 bases, and 19 bases lay in between. Written as DNA, the CDR3 is TGTGCCAGCAGCGCAACTAGCTGGTCAGGTGTGACCCAGTACTTC. Its translation: CASSATSWSGVTQYF.